This T cell receptor (beta chain) was captured by sequencing in a study of cytomegalovirus exposure and HLA in healthy donors. About the study: Earlier findings included roughly 120 million unique TCR beta sequences obtained from 170 million or so T cells.

The PCR employed 60 Vbeta primers together with 13 Jbeta primers. Assay used: immunoSEQ multiplex PCR; TCRdb lists only in-frame clones, some missing. The sample holds tens of thousands of clones, around 77% seen once. Concerning this clone: The antigen is undetermined.

Notes on the study in general: High specificity and sensitivity for cytomegalovirus status were reported for the classifier. Immune exposure information comprised only CMV serostatus.

Trimming removed 0 bases at V and 5 bases at J, with 10 bases between. Germline assignment: CDR1 SGHTA and CDR2 FQGTGA. The CDR3 covers 15 residues. The chain employs TRBV7-3 and TRBJ2-2; possibly TRBD2 for D (7 bases). This sequence originates from a woman aged 30 to 39 in good health and CMV-seropositive. The sequenced sample consisted of PBMCs. The CDR3: CASSLTGGRTGELFF. CDR3 nucleotide sequence: TGTGCCAGCAGCTTAACGGGGGGGCGTACCGGGGAGCTGTTTTTT. The full variable domain, completed using reference TRBV7-3 and TRBJ2-2, is GAGVSQTPSNKVTEKGKYVELRCDPISGHTALYWYRQSLGQGPEFLIYFQGTGAADDSGLPNDRFFAVRPEGSVSTLKIQRTERGDSAVYLCASSLTGGRTGELFFGEGSRLTVL.